These 29 T cell receptor beta chains originate from one sample sequenced in a study of blood T cell repertoires in COVID-19. Libraries were prepared by immunoSEQ multiplex PCR; TCRdb keeps only in-frame clonotypes and omits some of them. The sample gives about 300,000 clones, less than 85% of which show up once; 1.9% is in the top ten. The specimen was PBMCs or T cells enriched from blood (not recorded which). The receptor source for this set is a woman aged 30 to 39 who had been exposed to COVID-19.

The gene calls are TRBV28 and TRBJ1-6; D remains unclear. Germline assignment: CDR1 MDHEN and CDR2 SYDVKM. The ends were cut back, 2 bases at V and 7 bases at J, with 9 bases in the middle. The CDR3 totals 14 residues. CDR3 protein: CASSLGQPNSPLHF. The CDR3 nucleotides are TGTGCCAGCAGTTTAGGGCAGCCCAATTCACCCCTCCACTTT.

The chain joins TRBV29-1 to TRBJ1-5; TRBD1 matches 7 bases. V shed 4 bases and J 5 bases; nucleotides not matched to a gene: 5. CDR3 length: 13 residues. CDR1 is SQVTM, CDR2 ANQGSEA, per germline. As DNA, the CDR3 is TGCAGCGTTGGGGACAGTGATTATCAGCCCCAGCATTTT. As protein: CSVGDSDYQPQHF.

V usage is TRBV5-1 and J usage is TRBJ2-2, with 10 bases matching TRBD1. The germline gives CDR1 SGHRS, CDR2 YFSETQ. The CDR3 has 20 residues. J gave up 4 bases and V 1 base, and 16 bases lay outside the gene matches. CDR3 sequence: CASSLSPGTGVARGTGELFF. The CDR3 region has the DNA TGCGCCAGCAGCTTGTCTCCAGGGACAGGGGTAGCTCGGGGCACCGGGGAGCTGTTTTTT.

CDR3 amino acids: CASSFGTDSNYGYTF. The DNA of the CDR3 is TGTGCCAGCAGTTTCGGGACAGATTCAAACTATGGCTACACCTTC. V and J are TRBV5-6 and TRBJ1-2; 7 bases align to TRBD1. Trimming removed 5 bases from V and 2 bases from J; junction bases left unmatched: 9. The CDR3 has 15 amino acids. Germline V lookup: CDR1 SGHDT, CDR2 YYEEEE.

The chain employs TRBV5-1 and TRBJ1-1; 9 bases map to TRBD1. V lost 0 bases to trimming and J lost 8 bases; unmatched junction nucleotides: 5. Germline CDR1 reads SGHRS; CDR2 reads YFSETQ. This CDR3 region has 14 residues. CDR3 residues: CASSLGDRVREAFF. CDR3 sequence (DNA): TGCGCCAGCAGCTTGGGGGACAGGGTAAGAGAAGCTTTCTTT.

V gene TRBV3-1 (or the pseudogene TRBV3-2) combines with J gene TRBJ1-5; the D is unclear. The V end lost 3 bases, the J end lost 9 bases, and 9 bases lay between the germline ends. CDR1 is LGHDT, CDR2 YNNKEL, per germline (reference sequence). The CDR3 has 12 residues. The CDR3 reads CASSHLSGPQHF. In DNA, the CDR3 is TGTGCCAGCAGCCACCTAAGCGGGCCCCAGCATTTT.

This clone appeared a single time. The chain couples TRBV4-3 to TRBJ1-4; D gene unclear. V was pared by 2 bases and J by 6 bases, with 7 bases between. The CDR3 spans 13 residues. Germline V gene lookup returns CDR1 LGHNA and CDR2 YSLEER. The CDR3 region is CASSQIHDEKLFF. In DNA form, the CDR3 reads TGCGCCAGCAGCCAAATACACGATGAAAAACTGTTTTTT.

The chain recombines TRBV6-4 with TRBJ1-4, with D unresolved. The V end was cut by 8 bases, the J end by 8 bases, with 21 bases between. Germline loops: CDR1 MRHNA, CDR2 SNTAGT. This CDR3 has 15 amino acids. The CDR3 DNA is TGTGCCAGCTCCCCCAACGGGAGGCACGGGGAAAAACTGTTTTTT. It encodes CASSPNGRHGEKLFF.

The CDR3 protein is CAWSWTGGVSGNTIYF. CDR3 nucleotide sequence: TGTGCCTGGAGTTGGACAGGGGGCGTAAGTGGAAACACCATATATTTT. The V call is TRBV30, the J call TRBJ1-3; TRBD1 matches 11 bases. The germline CDR1 and CDR2 sequences are GTSNPN and SVGIG (reference sequence). The CDR3 length is 16 residues. Trimming removed 2 bases from V and 3 bases from J; junction bases left unmatched: 6. The entire variable domain, with the rest obtained from reference TRBV30 and TRBJ1-3, is as follows: SQTIHQWPATLVQPVGSPLSLECTVEGTSNPNLYWYRQAAGRGLQLLFYSVGIGQISSEVPQNLSASRPQDRQFILSSKKLLLSDSGFYLCAWSWTGGVSGNTIYFGEGSWLTVV.

The chain links TRBV5-4 to TRBJ1-6; 9 nucleotides match TRBD1. J was trimmed by 10 bases and V by 2 bases; bases with no gene match: 10. Germline loops: CDR1 SGHNT, CDR2 YYREEE (reference sequence). The CDR3 has 16 residues. The CDR3 is CASSFNLGTGNSPLHF. CDR3 nucleotide sequence: TGTGCCAGCAGCTTTAACCTCGGGACAGGGAACTCACCCCTCCACTTT.

This clone appeared a few times. Other DNA sequences within the sample encode an identical CDR3. The chain combines TRBV7-2 with TRBJ2-5; 7 bases are a match to TRBD2. Germline assignment: CDR1 SGHTA and CDR2 FQGNSA. V was clipped by 5 bases and J by 2 bases; unmatched bases: 5. CDR3 length equals 14 residues. DNA of the CDR3: TGTGCCAGCAGCCCGGCGGGGGAACAAGAGACCCAGTACTTC. It yields the protein CASSPAGEQETQYF. Based on the CDR3 plus reference TRBV7-2 and TRBJ2-5, the full variable domain is GAGVSQSPSNKVTEKGKDVELRCDPISGHTALYWYRQSLGQGLEFLIYFQGNSAPDKSGLPSDRFSAERTGGSVSTLTIQRTQQEDSAVYLCASSPAGEQETQYFGPGTRLLVL.

The rearrangement links TRBV6-5 to TRBJ2-7; 10 bases are shared with TRBD1. Trimming cost V 5 bases and J 4 bases; bases outside gene matches: 8. The germline gives CDR1 MNHEY, CDR2 SVGAGI. This CDR3 region has 15 residues. The CDR3: CASSLRWDRGYEQYF. Written as DNA, the CDR3 is TGTGCCAGCAGTCTGCGGTGGGACAGGGGTTACGAGCAGTACTTC.

This rearrangement joins TRBV7-9 to TRBJ2-7; D might be TRBD1 (5 bases). The germline gives CDR1 SEHNR, CDR2 FQNEAQ (reference sequence). CDR3 size: 12 residues. V gave up 5 bases and J gave up 4 bases, with 9 bases separating them. CDR3 amino acids: CASSRQSYEQYF. In DNA, the CDR3 is TGTGCCAGCAGCCGACAGTCATACGAGCAGTACTTC.

The chain carries TRBV19 and TRBJ1-5, with 10 nucleotides matching TRBD1. The V segment lost 6 bases and the J segment 2 bases; nucleotides outside the gene matches: 13. The length of the CDR3 is 18 residues. Germline lookup yields CDR1 LNHDA and CDR2 SQIVND (reference sequence). The CDR3 bases are TGTGCCAGTAGAAGACGGGACAGGGGAATCCCAGGCAATCAGCCCCAGCATTTT. This gives the protein CASRRRDRGIPGNQPQHF. The full variable domain, rest sourced from reference TRBV19 and TRBJ1-5, is DGGITQSPKYLFRKEGQNVTLSCEQNLNHDAMYWYRQDPGQGLRLIYYSQIVNDFQKGDIAEGYSVSREKKESFPLTVTSAQKNPTAFYLCASRRRDRGIPGNQPQHFGDGTRLSIL.

This sequence joins TRBV5-4 and TRBJ2-1; the match to TRBD2 covers 10 bases. Germline V gene lookup returns CDR1 SGHNT and CDR2 YYREEE (reference sequence). The CDR3 covers 15 residues. Trimming removed 6 bases from V and 9 bases from J; junction bases left unmatched: 12. The CDR3 DNA follows: TGTGCCAGCAACCCCGGGCTAGCGGGAGCAAGTGAGCAGTTCTTC. Residues: CASNPGLAGASEQFF.

This clone was seen once. The chain uses TRBV28 and TRBJ1-5; 8 bases align to TRBD1. The CDR3 loop spans 13 amino acids. The germline CDR1 and CDR2 sequences are MDHEN and SYDVKM. The V and J ends lost 3 bases and 5 bases, in that order; junction bases with no gene match: 0. The CDR3 reads CASSFRGHQPQHF. In DNA form, the CDR3 reads TGTGCCAGCAGTTTCAGGGGGCATCAGCCCCAGCATTTT.

The chain combines TRBV25-1 with TRBJ2-1; D unresolved. Per the germline V gene, CDR1 is MGHDK and CDR2 is SYGVNS. Between the trimmed V and J ends, which lost 9 bases and 5 bases, there was a span of 5 bases. This CDR3 spans 10 amino acids. CDR3 nucleotide sequence: TGTGCCAGTGCTAACAATGAGCAGTTCTTC. Protein: CASANNEQFF.

The table lists this clone with a count of one. The rearrangement joins TRBV5-1 to TRBJ2-7; no reliable D call. The germline CDR1 and CDR2 sequences are SGHRS and YFSETQ. Deletions cut 2 bases from V and 5 bases from J, with 14 bases between. The CDR3 is 14 residues long. CDR3 residues: CASSLYDSTDEQYF. CDR3 DNA sequence: TGCGCCAGCAGCTTATACGACTCGACTGACGAGCAGTACTTC. The full variable domain, in which reference TRBV5-1 and TRBJ2-7 provide the parts outside the CDR3, is KAGVTQTPRYLIKTRGQQVTLSCSPISGHRSVSWYQQTPGQGLQFLFEYFSETQRNKGNFPGRFSGRQFSNSRSEMNVSTLELGDSALYLCASSLYDSTDEQYFGPGTRLTVT.

This clone occurred once. The chain employs TRBV30 and TRBJ1-5, with D possibly being TRBD1 (5 bases). The CDR3 loop spans 14 amino acids. Germline lookup yields CDR1 GTSNPN and CDR2 SVGIG (reference sequence). V was cut by 0 bases and J by 4 bases, with 10 bases left in between. DNA for the CDR3: TGTGCCTGGAGTGTATCTCAGGGAAATCAGCCCCAGCATTTT. It codes for CAWSVSQGNQPQHF.

The rearrangement links TRBV5-1 to TRBJ2-1; a possible D gene is TRBD2 (6 bases). The CDR3 has 12 residues. Trimming left V 6 bases short and J 4 bases short, with 8 bases between. Germline CDR1 and CDR2: SGHRS and YFSETQ. The CDR3: CASIGGYNEQFF. The CDR3 coding sequence is TGCGCCAGCATTGGGGGGTACAATGAGCAGTTCTTC.

The chain recombines TRBV11-2 with TRBJ1-1; no reliable D call. The V gene lost 3 bases and the J gene lost 4 bases, with 12 bases spanning the gap. There are 14 residues in the CDR3. Germline V gives CDR1 SGHAT, CDR2 FQNNGV. The CDR3 nucleotides are TGTGCCAGCAGCTTTTGGAGGTCGGGCACTGAAGCTTTCTTT. Residues: CASSFWRSGTEAFF.

This chain connects TRBV4-1 to TRBJ1-5; D is undetermined. The V gene's germline CDR1 is MGHRA and CDR2 YSYEKL. CDR3 size: 16 residues. V lost 5 bases and J lost 5, with 19 bases in between. CDR3 protein: CASSEFGRDGDQPQHF. The CDR3 DNA reads as TGCGCCAGCAGCGAGTTCGGCAGAGACGGAGATCAGCCCCAGCATTTT.

V and J are TRBV10-3 and TRBJ2-7; 7 bases match TRBD1. V dropped 10 bases and J dropped 5; count of bases not matched to a gene: 8. There are 12 residues in the CDR3. The germline V gene has CDR1 ENHRY and CDR2 SYGVKD. CDR3 bases: TGTGCCACCCGACAGGGATGGAACGAGCAGTACTTC. It is translated as CATRQGWNEQYF.

V is TRBV4-1 and J is TRBJ1-5; D is uncertain. The CDR3 extends over 15 amino acids. V lost 1 base and J 1 base, leaving 8 bases between the germline ends. Germline CDR1 reads MGHRA; CDR2 reads YSYEKL. In DNA form, the CDR3 reads TGCGCCAGCAGCCAAGGTCGGTTAAGCAATCAGCCCCAGCATTTT. Protein sequence: CASSQGRLSNQPQHF.

As to this clone: Possible read error: a much larger clone is one base away. This chain uses TRBV28 with TRBJ2-7; D perhaps matches TRBD1 (6 bases). Germline V gene sequence: CDR1 MDHEN, CDR2 SYDVKM. Deletions cut 3 bases from V and 1 base from J, with 10 bases between. The CDR3 is made up of 14 amino acids. The DNA of the CDR3 is TGTGCCAGCAGTTTCGTCAGGGGATCCTACGAGCAGTACTTC. Residues: CASSFVRGSYEQYF.

The rearrangement uses TRBV27 and TRBJ2-7; TRBD1 agrees at 8 bases. Losses at the gene ends were 6 bases for V and 7 bases for J; bases not matched to a gene: 8. There are 13 residues in the CDR3. The germline gives CDR1 MNHEY, CDR2 SMNVEV (reference sequence). The CDR3 DNA reads TGTGCCAGCAGCCATTCAGGGGGCCATGAGCAGTACTTC. Amino acid sequence: CASSHSGGHEQYF.

The chain employs TRBV29-1 and TRBJ1-3; D remains ambiguous. V was cut by 6 bases and J by 4 bases, with 13 bases left in between. Germline loops: CDR1 SQVTM, CDR2 ANQGSEA. CDR3 length equals 13 residues. This CDR3 reads CSVGGNEGNTIYF. As DNA, the CDR3 is TGCAGCGTCGGCGGCAATGAGGGAAACACCATATATTTT. The full variable domain, completed using reference TRBV29-1 and TRBJ1-3, is SAVISQKPSRDICQRGTSLTIQCQVDSQVTMMFWYRQQPGQSLTLIATANQGSEATYESGFVIDKFPISRPNLTFSTLTVSNMSPEDSSIYLCSVGGNEGNTIYFGEGSWLTVV.

This clone was detected once. The gene calls are TRBV5-1 and TRBJ1-3, with D perhaps matching TRBD1 (5 bases). The CDR3 extends over 13 amino acids. Trimming shortened V by 10 bases and J by 0 bases, and 11 bases separated the two germline ends. In germline, CDR1 is SGHRS, CDR2 YFSETQ. CDR3 loop: CACKQDSGNTIYF. The CDR3, as DNA: TGCGCCTGCAAACAGGACTCTGGAAACACCATATATTTT.

The chain has TRBV7-3 and TRBJ1-1, with TRBD1 identical over 11 bases. Germline V gene sequence: CDR1 SGHTA, CDR2 FQGTGA. This CDR3 is built from 15 residues. Trimming removed 0 bases from V and 5 bases from J; junction bases left unmatched: 2. The CDR3 sequence is CASSLTGQGGTEAFF. In DNA, the CDR3 is TGTGCCAGCAGCTTAACGGGACAGGGGGGAACTGAAGCTTTCTTT.